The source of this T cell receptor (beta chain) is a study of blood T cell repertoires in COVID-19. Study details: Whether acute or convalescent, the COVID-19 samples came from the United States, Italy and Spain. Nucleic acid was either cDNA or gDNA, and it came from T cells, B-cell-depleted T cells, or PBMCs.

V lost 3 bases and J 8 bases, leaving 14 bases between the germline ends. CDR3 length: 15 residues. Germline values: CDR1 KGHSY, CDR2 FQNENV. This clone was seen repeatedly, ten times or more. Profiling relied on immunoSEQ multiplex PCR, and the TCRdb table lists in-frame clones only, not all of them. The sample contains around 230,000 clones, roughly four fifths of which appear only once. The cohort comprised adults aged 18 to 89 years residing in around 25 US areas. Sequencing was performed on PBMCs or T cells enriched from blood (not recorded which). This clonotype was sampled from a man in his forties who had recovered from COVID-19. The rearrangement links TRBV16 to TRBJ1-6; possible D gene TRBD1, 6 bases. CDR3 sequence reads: CASSQYRAGDSPLHF. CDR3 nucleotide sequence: TGTGCCAGCAGCCAGTACAGGGCTGGGGATTCACCCCTCCACTTT.